This T cell receptor beta chain was sequenced during a study of spatial heterogeneity in lung cancer. In TCRdb, the 5' RACE reads were re-called with MiXCR into one record per CDR3 protein. The sample records 2,000 to 3,000 distinct CDR3 sequences, less than 15% being singletons. This clonotype was detected ten times or more. The CDR3 consists of 18 residues. Germline loops: CDR1 DFQATT, CDR2 SNEGSKA (reference sequence). Trimming pared 6 bases from V and 0 bases from J, leaving 25 bases between. Regarding time point: sample taken at primary tumor resection. Whole RNA, isolated from tumor, nontumor lung or frozen PBMC, was sequenced without prior sorting.

The chain joins TRBV20-1 to TRBJ2-3; D remains ambiguous. This clonotype was sampled from a male donor with early-stage non-small cell lung cancer. Here the sequenced sample was PBMCs, taken at surgery. The DNA for the CDR3 is TGCAGTGCGAACCTCGCCGTGGGTCTTCTGCTAAGCACAGATACGCAGTATTTT. Translated: CSANLAVGLLLSTDTQYF.